A selection of T cell receptor beta chains follows, all from one sample in a study of CD8 T cells in ankylosing spondylitis. TCRdb used MiXCR to reprocess the 5' RACE reads, holding one entry per CDR3 protein. The table has fewer than 550,000 distinct CDR3 sequences, over 4% seen once. The source material was blood, either unsorted or a sorted T cell fraction (not recorded which). Receptor source: a male donor with ankylosing spondylitis. Each CDR3 is given with its conserved first and last residue. The D gene is left open where the match is weak. The size entry is marked missing in some rows and otherwise reads once, few, many or a size class.

DNA	CDR3	D	V	J	size
TGCAGCGTTGTACTCCGTACTTCCGTCTCCTACAATGAGCAGTTCTTC	CSVVLRTSVSYNEQFF	.	TRBV29-1	TRBJ2-1	many
TGTGCCAGCAGTGAAGAGCTAGCGGGAGCTCGCGAGACCCAGTACTTC	CASSEELAGARETQYF	TRBD2	TRBV25-1	TRBJ2-5	many
TGTGCCAGCAGCCATACCGGGACTAGCGGGGGCTTGGGCCCTGAGCAGTTCTTC	CASSHTGTSGGLGPEQFF	TRBD2	TRBV4-2	TRBJ2-1	many
TGTGCCAGCGGGGTCGGCGATGAGCAGTTCTTC	CASGVGDEQFF	.	TRBV2	TRBJ2-1	many
TGCGCCAGCAGCTTGCGGTCTGCTTACACCGGGGAGCTGTTTTTT	CASSLRSAYTGELFF	.	TRBV5-1	TRBJ2-2	many
TGTGCCAGCGTTGACAGGGCTGACTATGGCTACACCTTC	CASVDRADYGYTF	TRBD1	TRBV7-9	TRBJ1-2	many
TGTGCCAGCAGCTCGGCTCGGCTGGGGGCTACCGGGGAGCTGTTTTTT	CASSSARLGATGELFF	.	TRBV5-4	TRBJ2-2	many
TGTGCCAGCAGTTCACGACAGGGGGTCCCCTACGAGCAGTACTTC	CASSSRQGVPYEQYF	TRBD1	TRBV27	TRBJ2-7	many
TGCGCCAGCAGGTACGGGACATTAAGCTCCTACGAGCAGTACTTC	CASRYGTLSSYEQYF	.	TRBV5-1	TRBJ2-7	few
TGTGCCAGCAGCTTAGTTGGCGACAGGGCCTACGAGCAGTACTTC	CASSLVGDRAYEQYF	TRBD1	TRBV7-9	TRBJ2-7	many
TGTGCCAGCAGTTACTACCCAGGTGGTGAAGCTTTCTTT	CASSYYPGGEAFF	.	TRBV6-2/TRBV6-3	TRBJ1-1	many
TGTGCCAGCAGCTCCTCGACCGACTTTGTCTATGGCTACACCTTC	CASSSSTDFVYGYTF	.	TRBV7-2	TRBJ1-2	few
TGTGCCATCAGGGGCGTCGACACTGAAGCTTTCTTT	CAIRGVDTEAFF	.	TRBV10-3	TRBJ1-1	many
TGTGCCAGCAGCCAAAGCCGGGATCGAAGAGGCTACACCTTC	CASSQSRDRRGYTF	.	TRBV7-2	TRBJ1-2	many
TGTGCCACATGGGACAGCCGCTCCACTGAAGCTTTCTTT	CATWDSRSTEAFF	TRBD1	TRBV10-3	TRBJ1-1	many
TGTGCCAGCAGCTTAGAGACAGGCCTGAACACTGAAGCTTTCTTT	CASSLETGLNTEAFF	.	TRBV7-6	TRBJ1-1	few
TGCGCCAGCACCCGGGGAAACACCGGGGAGCTGTTTTTT	CASTRGNTGELFF	.	TRBV10-2	TRBJ2-2	many
TGTGCCAGCAGTTTAGCCCGGACAGGGCAAAACTATGGCTACACCTTC	CASSLARTGQNYGYTF	TRBD1	TRBV28	TRBJ1-2	many
TGTGCCAGCAGCTCCAACAGGGGGGGGAACACTGAAGCTTTCTTT	CASSSNRGGNTEAFF	TRBD1	TRBV11-1	TRBJ1-1	many
TGTGCCAGCAGCCCAATCATTTACGAGCAGTACTTC	CASSPIIYEQYF	.	TRBV7-9	TRBJ2-7	many
TGTGCCAGCAGCCATGACGGTCCAGGGGATAATCAGCCCCAGCATTTT	CASSHDGPGDNQPQHF	.	TRBV7-2	TRBJ1-5	many
TGTGCCAGCCGTCAGATCTATGGCTACACCTTC	CASRQIYGYTF	.	TRBV7-2	TRBJ1-2	many
TGTGCCAGCAGCCCTAGCGGGGGGGGCGCCTACGAGCAGTACTTC	CASSPSGGGAYEQYF	TRBD2	TRBV7-2	TRBJ2-7	many
TGTGCCGGCTCAGAGAGCTCTGGAAACACCATATATTTT	CAGSESSGNTIYF	.	TRBV2	TRBJ1-3	.
TGTGCCAGCGGGAGTGAATCGGGGGAGCAGTACTTC	CASGSESGEQYF	.	TRBV4-2	TRBJ2-7	many
TGCGCCAGCAGCTCCCAGGGGACCTACAATGAGCAGTTCTTC	CASSSQGTYNEQFF	.	TRBV5-1	TRBJ2-1	many
TGCAGCGTCCGTGGGGGACCGCGTTCCCAAGAGACCCAGTACTTC	CSVRGGPRSQETQYF	.	TRBV29-1	TRBJ2-5	many
TGCGCCAGCACCCCCGACACAGATACGCAGTATTTT	CASTPDTDTQYF	.	TRBV5-1	TRBJ2-3	many
TGCGCCAGCAGCGGAAAGGCACAGGGTTTGGGAGAGACCCAGTACTTC	CASSGKAQGLGETQYF	.	TRBV5-1	TRBJ2-5	few
TGTGCCACCAGCAGAGATTATGCCGGACAGGGGGATGCTGAAGCTTTCTTT	CATSRDYAGQGDAEAFF	TRBD1	TRBV15	TRBJ1-1	many
TGTGCCAGCAGTGCCTCGGGGGGGTTCTATGGCTACACCTTC	CASSASGGFYGYTF	.	TRBV27	TRBJ1-2	few
TGTGCCAGCAGTTTGACCCCCGGGACAGGGGCCAAAGAGACCCAGTACTTC	CASSLTPGTGAKETQYF	TRBD1	TRBV28	TRBJ2-5	many